This T cell receptor (beta chain) was sequenced for a study of blood T cell repertoires in COVID-19. About the study: The United States, Italy and Spain were the sources of the acute and convalescent COVID-19 samples. PBMCs, B-cell-depleted T cells, or T cells provided the cDNA or gDNA that made up the material.

The V gene lost 0 bases and the J gene lost 4 bases, with 9 bases spanning the gap. The CDR3 sequence is 14 residues long. Germline V CDR1 and CDR2: KGHSH, LQKENI. Source study methods: Estimates of nucleated cell counts were drawn from the amplification of reference gene primers. The protocol was immunoSEQ multiplex PCR, while the TCRdb copy is restricted to in-frame clones and leaves out a portion. V, J and clone size derive from that table, while D and trimming were established from the DNA sequence. The sample lists 150,000 to 200,000 clones; around 86% were seen once. This receptor was identified in a middle-aged man with active or convalescent COVID-19. Specimen: peripheral blood. The chain carries TRBV18 and TRBJ2-5; D might be TRBD1 (6 bases). CDR3 nucleotides: TGTGCCAGCTCACCACCGGGGGCTCGAGAGACCCAGTACTTC. This encodes CASSPPGARETQYF. Looking up the rest from reference TRBV18 and TRBJ2-5 gives the full variable domain: NAGVMQNPRHLVRRRGQEARLRCSPMKGHSHVYWYRQLPEEGLKFMVYLQKENIIDESGMPKERFSAEFPKEGPSILRIQQVVRGDSAAYFCASSPPGARETQYFGPGTRLLVL.